A single sample is the source of the 7 T cell receptor beta chains below, sequenced in a study. Each CDR3 protein gets one entry after TCRdb re-called the 5' RACE reads with MiXCR. The sample comprises 35,000 to 50,000 distinct CDR3 sequences, over 25% of which are singletons, and roughly 4% rests with the top ten. The specimen sequenced was memory CD4+ T cells sorted from a lymph node. Regarding subset: memory CD4+ T cells, CD4+CD45RO+CD25-. Every receptor here comes from a female donor with breast cancer.

This sequence joins TRBV7-9 and TRBJ1-2, with D tentatively TRBD1 (5 bases). The CDR3 is 16 amino acids. CDR1 and CDR2 from the germline V gene are SEHNR and FQNEAQ (reference sequence). Trimming cost V 1 base and J 0 bases, with 12 bases left between them. In nucleotides, the CDR3 is TGTGCCAGCAGCTTAGGGGACCGAGATTCTAACTATGGCTACACCTTC. It yields the protein CASSLGDRDSNYGYTF.

The chain employs TRBV6-6 and TRBJ1-2; 7 nucleotides align to TRBD1. The length of the CDR3 is 12 residues. V lost 7 bases to trimming and J lost 5 bases; unmatched junction nucleotides: 4. Looked up from germline, CDR1 is MNHNY and CDR2 is SVGAGI (reference sequence). The CDR3 protein is CASTPGGYGYTF. CDR3 sequence (DNA): TGTGCCAGCACCCCAGGGGGTTATGGCTACACCTTC.

This clonotype was seen a handful of times. The rearrangement joins TRBV6-2 or TRBV6-3 to TRBJ1-5; 10 bases map to TRBD1. The CDR3 is 15 amino acids. Germline V gene lookup returns CDR1 MNHEY and CDR2 SVGEGT. The V and J ends lost 0 bases and 7 bases, in that order; junction bases with no gene match: 3. The CDR3 loop is CASSYSGQGWQPQHF. Written as DNA, the CDR3 is TGTGCCAGCAGTTACTCGGGACAGGGGTGGCAGCCCCAGCATTTT.

This clonotype was counted only a few times. V is TRBV24-1 and J is TRBJ2-5; D may be TRBD2 (5 bases). V lost 6 bases, J lost 7 bases, and 8 bases lay in between. Germline values: CDR1 KGHDR, CDR2 SFDVKD. CDR3 length: 11 residues. DNA for the CDR3: TGTGCCACCAGTTCTGCGGGGACCCAGTACTTC. It specifies CATSSAGTQYF.

The chain recombines TRBV5-1 with TRBJ1-4, with unresolved D. Germline CDR1 SGHRS, CDR2 YFSETQ. The V and J ends lost 6 bases and 7 bases respectively, with 16 bases between them. This CDR3 region has 14 residues. CDR3: CASKKESAVEKLFF. The CDR3, as DNA: TGCGCCAGCAAGAAGGAGAGTGCCGTTGAAAAACTGTTTTTT. Using reference TRBV5-1 and TRBJ1-4 for the parts outside the CDR3, the full variable domain is KAGVTQTPRYLIKTRGQQVTLSCSPISGHRSVSWYQQTPGQGLQFLFEYFSETQRNKGNFPGRFSGRQFSNSRSEMNVSTLELGDSALYLCASKKESAVEKLFFGSGTQLSVL.

The rearrangement uses TRBV6-5 and TRBJ1-2; D gene unclear. The CDR3 is 11 amino acids. CDR1 MNHEY and CDR2 SVGAGI come from the germline V gene. The chain's CDR3 is CASGSNYGYTF. CDR3 DNA: TGTGCGAGCGGTTCTAACTATGGCTACACCTTC.

The CDR3 spells CASSLRTGANVLTF. For the CDR3, the DNA is TGTGCCAGCAGTTTGAGGACTGGGGCCAACGTCCTGACTTTC. The V and J genes are TRBV27 and TRBJ2-6; D unclear. V gave up 3 bases and J gave up 2 bases, with 5 bases separating them. The CDR3 is 14 residues long. Per the germline V gene, CDR1 is MNHEY and CDR2 is SMNVEV (reference sequence).